The T cell receptor (beta chain) described here comes from a study of blood T cells in healthy people across ages. Across the whole study: About one barcoded beta molecule per two T cells came from capture by template switching. Study-level findings and limits: Calculation of diversity from one million T cells yielded estimates considered to be underestimates. Among T cells, TCR beta diversity per million cells dropped roughly linearly as age rose.

Sample-barcoded 5' priming and a J-beta primer mix drove a second PCR of roughly 7 to 11 cycles. TCRdb processed the 5' RACE reads anew with MiXCR; each CDR3 protein has one entry. The profile shows more than 600,000 distinct CDR3 sequences, around 25% of them singletons. The germline V gene encodes CDR1 MNHEY and CDR2 SMNVEV (reference sequence). CDR3 length equals 14 residues. After removal of 8 bases from V and 14 bases from J, the junction contained 16 bases not matched to a gene. Details on this clonotype: Its antigen remains unidentified.

The same sample was also studied in work on T cells of mothers and their children.

Material: blood. This chain uses TRBV27 with TRBJ1-5; 9 nucleotides match TRBD1. The TCR originated in a boy aged 5-17 years in good health. The CDR3 spells CASAPARGTGSEHF. The DNA of the CDR3 is TGTGCCAGCGCCCCCGCCCGAGGGACAGGGTCGGAGCATTTT.